Below are 18 T cell receptor beta chains sequenced from a single sample in a study of OX40 agonist ivuxolimab in advanced cancers. Libraries were prepared by immunoSEQ multiplex PCR; TCRdb keeps only in-frame clonotypes and omits some of them. The sample holds approximately 70,000 clones, about 82% seen once. The specimen was CD4+ or CD8+ T cells sorted from blood, collected in a trial of the OX40 agonist ivuxolimab. The receptors originated from an adult with an advanced solid tumor such as melanoma, head and neck, liver or kidney cancer.

CDR3 amino acids: CSAGTGNSGANVLTF. The CDR3 DNA follows: TGCAGCGCAGGGACAGGGAACTCTGGGGCCAACGTCCTGACTTTC. The V call is TRBV29-1, the J call TRBJ2-6; TRBD1 matches at 9 bases. The CDR3 totals 15 residues. V was pared by 7 bases and J by 0 bases, with 4 bases of the junction left unmatched. CDR1 is SQVTM, CDR2 ANQGSEA, per germline.

The rearrangement joins TRBV7-9 to TRBJ1-4, with a tentative D call TRBD1 (5 bases). CDR3 size: 14 residues. V lost 1 base to trimming and J lost 3 bases, with 6 bases between them. Germline lookup yields CDR1 SEHNR and CDR2 FQNEAQ (reference sequence). The CDR3 sequence is CASSLGDPNEKLFF. The CDR3 DNA reads as TGTGCCAGCAGCTTAGGGGACCCTAATGAAAAACTGTTTTTT.

Only a few counts were recorded for this clone. The V and J genes are TRBV5-1 and TRBJ2-7; a weak D match, TRBD1 (5 bases). The germline V gene has CDR1 SGHRS and CDR2 YFSETQ. The CDR3 runs to 14 residues. The V gene lost 5 bases and the J gene lost 2 bases, with 14 bases spanning the gap. The CDR3 here is CASRRVQGTYEQYF. CDR3 DNA: TGCGCCAGCAGAAGGGTCCAGGGCACCTACGAGCAGTACTTC.

The V gene is TRBV11-2, the J gene TRBJ1-5; D is ambiguous. Germline loops: CDR1 SGHAT, CDR2 FQNNGV. Trimming removed 0 bases at V and 1 base at J, with 7 bases between. The CDR3 covers 15 residues. CDR3 sequence (DNA): TGTGCCAGCAGCTTAGATGAGTACAGCAATCAGCCCCAGCATTTT. Its translation is CASSLDEYSNQPQHF.

The genes are TRBV25-1 and TRBJ2-1, with D perhaps being TRBD1 or TRBD2 (5 bases each). V was trimmed by 0 bases and J by 9 bases, leaving 18 bases between them. This CDR3 is 16 amino acids long. Germline loops: CDR1 MGHDK, CDR2 SYGVNS. The CDR3 sequence is CASSEYWGFWLGEQFF. The DNA for the CDR3 is TGTGCCAGCAGTGAATATTGGGGGTTTTGGCTCGGTGAGCAGTTCTTC. Full variable domain (remainder filled in from reference TRBV25-1 and TRBJ2-1): EADIYQTPRYLVIGTGKKITLECSQTMGHDKMYWYQQDPGMELHLIHYSYGVNSTEKGDLSSESTVSRIRTEHFPLTLESARPSHTSQYLCASSEYWGFWLGEQFFGPGTRLTVL.

This chain joins TRBV19 and TRBJ1-4; 7 bases agree with TRBD1. The CDR3 has 15 residues. CDR1 and CDR2 from the germline V gene are LNHDA and SQIVND (reference sequence). V trimming: 7 bases; J trimming: 7 bases; junction bases outside the gene matches: 12. CDR3 coding DNA: TGTGCCAGTAACAACAATGACAGGGAGGCTGAAAAACTGTTTTTT. It specifies CASNNNDREAEKLFF.

The chain links TRBV5-8 to TRBJ1-1; 7 positions agree with TRBD1. There are 15 residues in the CDR3. Germline assignment: CDR1 SGHTS and CDR2 YDEGEE. V shed 4 bases and J 4 bases; nucleotides not matched to a gene: 10. The CDR3 here is CASSPIDREGTEAFF. CDR3 sequence (DNA): TGTGCCAGCAGCCCTATCGACAGGGAGGGCACTGAAGCTTTCTTT.

The V and J genes are TRBV6-5 and TRBJ2-2; 9 bases are a match to TRBD2. CDR1 is MNHEY, CDR2 SVGAGI, per germline. The CDR3 length is 13 residues. V was pared by 6 bases and J by 10 bases, with 6 bases of the junction left unmatched. As DNA, the CDR3 is TGTGCCAGCAGCTTAGCGGGAGCGGTGGAGCTGTTTTTT. Amino acid sequence: CASSLAGAVELFF.

This rearrangement joins TRBV27 to TRBJ1-5; no reliable D call. The V gene lost 3 bases and the J gene lost 5 bases, with 8 bases spanning the gap. The CDR3 extends over 13 amino acids. Germline V gives CDR1 MNHEY, CDR2 SMNVEV (reference sequence). The CDR3 sequence: CASSLAGYQPQHF. The DNA for the CDR3 is TGTGCCAGCAGTTTGGCAGGTTATCAGCCCCAGCATTTT.

This clone was observed once. This rearrangement joins TRBV19 to TRBJ1-2; D might be TRBD1 (5 bases). This CDR3 has 13 residues. Trimming cost V 9 bases and J 5 bases, with 16 bases left between them. Germline V gives CDR1 LNHDA, CDR2 SQIVND (reference sequence). The CDR3 protein is CASSPRDGYGYTF. The DNA of the CDR3 is TGTGCCAGCAGCCCAAGGGACGGGTATGGCTACACCTTC.

V usage is TRBV5-1 and J usage is TRBJ2-2; a weak D match, TRBD1 (6 bases). Trimming cost V 1 base and J 6 bases, with 13 bases left between them. The length of the CDR3 is 15 residues. Germline values: CDR1 SGHRS, CDR2 YFSETQ. For the CDR3, the DNA is TGCGCCAGCAGCTTGCGAGGGGGAAGGGCCGGGGAGCTGTTTTTT. Amino acid sequence: CASSLRGGRAGELFF. The variable domain in full, completed from reference TRBV5-1 and TRBJ2-2, reads KAGVTQTPRYLIKTRGQQVTLSCSPISGHRSVSWYQQTPGQGLQFLFEYFSETQRNKGNFPGRFSGRQFSNSRSEMNVSTLELGDSALYLCASSLRGGRAGELFFGEGSRLTVL.

This chain joins TRBV9 and TRBJ2-1; 7 bases agree with TRBD2. Germline CDR1 reads SGDLS; CDR2 reads YYNGEE. With V trimmed by 3 bases and J by 0 bases, 15 bases remained unmatched. The CDR3 has 19 residues. Written as DNA, the CDR3 is TGTGCCAGCAGCGCCAGCAGATCAGTTGAGCGGGGCTCCTACAATGAGCAGTTCTTC. Translating it yields CASSASRSVERGSYNEQFF.

The V call is TRBV6-1, the J call TRBJ2-7; 15 bases align to TRBD2. Germline CDR1 MNHNS, CDR2 SASEGT. After removal of 7 bases from V and 6 bases from J, the junction contained 7 bases not matched to a gene. CDR3 size: 15 residues. The CDR3 protein is CASIRGTSGRTEQYF. DNA of the CDR3: TGTGCCAGCATTCGGGGGACTAGCGGGAGGACCGAGCAGTACTTC.

The V call is TRBV5-1, the J call TRBJ2-1; tentative D call: TRBD2 (5 bases). Germline CDR1 SGHRS, CDR2 YFSETQ. Between the trimmed V and J ends, which lost 5 bases and 6 bases, there was a span of 15 bases. This CDR3 has 14 residues. The CDR3 region has the DNA TGCGCCAGCAGTCAGGACTTTCCCTCCAATGAGCAGTTCTTC. It encodes CASSQDFPSNEQFF.

The chain joins TRBV30 to TRBJ2-7; D is undetermined. This CDR3 has 12 amino acids. The germline V and J ends were trimmed by 3 bases and 9 bases, with 15 bases remaining between them. Germline V gives CDR1 GTSNPN, CDR2 SVGIG (reference sequence). Here the CDR3 DNA reads TGTGCCTGGAGCCCCTCCGGGCTCGGGCAGTACTTC. It specifies CAWSPSGLGQYF.

The CDR3 DNA reads as TGCGCCAGCAGCTTGGCCTTGGCGACGACTAATGAAAAACTGTTTTTT. This sequence encodes CASSLALATTNEKLFF. The chain carries TRBV5-1 and TRBJ1-4; D unresolved. The V gene lost 0 bases and the J gene lost 2 bases, with 11 bases spanning the gap. The germline V gene has CDR1 SGHRS and CDR2 YFSETQ. The CDR3 consists of 16 residues. Full variable domain (missing parts from reference TRBV5-1 and TRBJ1-4): KAGVTQTPRYLIKTRGQQVTLSCSPISGHRSVSWYQQTPGQGLQFLFEYFSETQRNKGNFPGRFSGRQFSNSRSEMNVSTLELGDSALYLCASSLALATTNEKLFFGSGTQLSVL.

V and J are TRBV13 and TRBJ2-5, with TRBD1 as a possible D gene (7 bases). V was shortened by 0 bases and J by 5 bases, with 16 bases between the two germline ends. CDR1 is PRHDT, CDR2 FYEKMQ, per germline (reference sequence). This CDR3 has 16 residues. CDR3 nucleotide sequence: TGTGCCAGCAGCTTAGGGGAGGGGGCGGACCGGGAGACCCAGTACTTC. The encoded protein is CASSLGEGADRETQYF.

Concerning this clone itself: Sequence at one end of the junction differs from germline and may be a read error. J is TRBJ2-1 and V is TRBV7-3, with TRBD2 matching 7 bases. Germline V CDR1 and CDR2: SGHTA, FQGTGA. The CDR3 has 13 amino acids. The CDR3 reads CASSLKGGTEQFF. The CDR3 DNA reads as TGTGCCAGCAGTTTAAAGGGAGGGACTGAGCAGTTCTTC.